This TCR beta chain stems from a study of blood T cell repertoires in COVID-19. Study overall: From the United States, Italy and Spain came samples of acute and convalescent COVID-19. PBMCs, B-cell-depleted T cells, or T cells provided the cDNA or gDNA that made up the material.

In the original processing: Amplification of reference gene primers provided the estimated nucleated cell counts. TCRdb's copy holds only in-frame clones and misses some; the assay was immunoSEQ multiplex PCR. V and J calls and clone size are those listed in that table; D and trimming were worked out from the DNA. The sample records about 390,000 clones, around 87% being singletons. Germline values: CDR1 MNHNS, CDR2 SASEGT. V lost 3 bases to trimming and J lost 4 bases, with 9 bases between them. This CDR3 is built from 14 residues. This sequence joins TRBV6-1 and TRBJ1-4; D gene unclear. The TCR comes from a woman aged 60 to 75 with COVID-19, enrolled during active disease. The sample taken for sequencing was peripheral blood. In DNA, the CDR3 is TGTGCCAGCAGTGAGGGCGGGCTTAATGAAAAACTGTTTTTT. The encoded protein is CASSEGGLNEKLFF.